Each of the 25 T cell receptor beta chains below was sequenced from the same sample in a study of cytomegalovirus exposure and HLA in healthy donors. With 60 Vbeta and 13 Jbeta primers, the PCR was carried out. Assay used: immunoSEQ multiplex PCR; TCRdb lists only in-frame clones, some missing. The data contain over 200,000 clones, just over 75% of them singletons. The sequenced sample was PBMCs. Receptor source: an older woman in good health and CMV-seropositive.

CDR3 region: CASSPPGQGNEKLFF. CDR3 nucleotides: TGTGCCAGCAGCCCTCCCGGACAGGGGAATGAAAAACTGTTTTTT. This rearrangement joins TRBV14 to TRBJ1-4, with 9 bases identical to TRBD1. V shed 4 bases, J shed 5 bases, and the junction held 5 bases outside the gene matches. Germline V CDR1 and CDR2: SGHDN, FVKESK. The CDR3 consists of 15 residues.

The J gene is TRBJ1-1, the V gene TRBV5-6; D is uncertain. Germline lookup yields CDR1 SGHDT and CDR2 YYEEEE. This CDR3 has 12 amino acids. Trimming pared 0 bases from V and 10 bases from J, leaving 10 bases between. CDR3 loop: CASSLVSSGAFF. The CDR3 nucleotides read TGTGCCAGCAGCTTGGTTTCCAGCGGAGCTTTCTTT.

This chain connects TRBV19 to TRBJ2-7; TRBD2 aligns across 12 bases. V lost 7 bases to trimming and J lost 3 bases; unmatched junction nucleotides: 4. Germline CDR1 reads LNHDA; CDR2 reads SQIVND (reference sequence). CDR3 length equals 14 residues. CDR3 amino acids: CASKETSGGYEQYF. In DNA form, the CDR3 reads TGTGCCAGTAAAGAGACTAGCGGGGGCTACGAGCAGTACTTC.

A few counts support this clone. The chain links TRBV14 to TRBJ1-2, with D possibly matching TRBD1 (6 bases). The CDR3 contains 15 residues. V lost 1 base, J lost 6 bases, and 15 bases lay in between. Germline assignment: CDR1 SGHDN and CDR2 FVKESK. In nucleotides, the CDR3 is TGTGCCAGCAGCCAAGTCCAGGGGCTATCGGATGGCTACACCTTC. It codes for CASSQVQGLSDGYTF.

This chain connects TRBV5-4 to TRBJ2-1; tentative D call: TRBD1 (6 bases). CDR1 is SGHNT and CDR2 is YYREEE in the germline V gene (reference sequence). The CDR3 has 15 residues. The V and J ends lost 4 bases and 0 bases respectively, with 11 bases between them. This CDR3 is CASSNGQFSYNEQFF. The CDR3 DNA reads as TGTGCCAGCAGCAACGGACAGTTCTCCTACAATGAGCAGTTCTTC.

A word on this clone: Mismatch with germline at one junction end may stem from a read error. The gene calls are TRBV28 and TRBJ2-7; a possible D gene is TRBD2 (6 bases). CDR1 is MDHEN and CDR2 is SYDVKM in the germline V gene. This CDR3 contains 14 residues. The CDR3 DNA reads TGTGTCAGCAGTGGGTCGGGGGAGGCCGCCGAGCAGTACTTC. Its protein is CVSSGSGEAAEQYF.

As to this clone: The same CDR3 can be traced to other DNA sequences in this sample. The genes are TRBV9 and TRBJ2-3, with a weak D call TRBD2 (5 bases). The CDR3 has 16 amino acids. Germline CDR1 SGDLS, CDR2 YYNGEE. Trimming left V 1 base short and J 4 bases short, with 16 bases between. This CDR3 is CASSVRPSSPPDTQYF. The CDR3 DNA follows: TGTGCCAGCAGCGTAAGACCTAGCTCTCCCCCAGATACGCAGTATTTT.

The genes are TRBV27 and TRBJ1-3; a possible D gene is TRBD1 (6 bases). Trimming took off 2 bases at V and 1 base at J, with 9 bases between the two ends. The CDR3 loop spans 15 amino acids. Germline V gives CDR1 MNHEY, CDR2 SMNVEV (reference sequence). This chain's CDR3 is CASSLRQGSGNTIYF. CDR3 DNA: TGTGCCAGCAGTTTAAGGCAGGGGTCTGGAAACACCATATATTTT.

The chain has TRBV5-1 and TRBJ2-6, with 8 bases aligning to TRBD1. CDR1 and CDR2 from the germline V gene are SGHRS and YFSETQ. J was trimmed by 0 bases and V by 2 bases; bases with no gene match: 4. CDR3 length: 17 amino acids. As DNA, the CDR3 is TGCGCCAGCAGCTTCCAGGGGGCGGGCTCTGGGGCCAACGTCCTGACTTTC. Its protein is CASSFQGAGSGANVLTF.

The chain combines TRBV5-6 with TRBJ1-2, with TRBD1 identical over 7 bases. V shed 4 bases, J shed 4 bases, and the junction held 10 bases outside the gene matches. From germline, CDR1 is SGHDT and CDR2 YYEEEE. This CDR3 contains 15 residues. The CDR3 region has the DNA TGTGCCAGCAGCCAGACAGGGTTGTACTTCTATGGCTACACCTTC. Its protein is CASSQTGLYFYGYTF. Combining the CDR3 with reference TRBV5-6 and TRBJ1-2 gives the whole variable domain DAGVTQSPTHLIKTRGQQVTLRCSPKSGHDTVSWYQQALGQGPQFIFQYYEEEERQRGNFPDRFSGHQFPNYSSELNVNALLLGDSALYLCASSQTGLYFYGYTFGSGTRLTVV.

The chain couples TRBV7-2 to TRBJ1-5, with TRBD1 matching 9 bases. V lost 6 bases, J lost 8 bases, and 11 bases stayed unmatched. In germline, CDR1 is SGHTA, CDR2 FQGNSA. The CDR3 consists of 15 residues. The CDR3 region has the DNA TGTGCCAGCAGTTTCCTCGGACAGGGGCGGGAGCCCCAGCATTTT. Translation: CASSFLGQGREPQHF.

This chain uses TRBV30 with TRBJ1-2; 7 bases align to TRBD1. The CDR3 has 13 amino acids. V gave up 2 bases and J gave up 4 bases; unmatched junction bases: 4. The V gene's germline CDR1 is GTSNPN and CDR2 SVGIG (reference sequence). The chain's CDR3 is CAWSQTGTYGYTF. The DNA for the CDR3 is TGTGCCTGGAGTCAGACAGGGACCTATGGCTACACCTTC. Looking up the rest from reference TRBV30 and TRBJ1-2 gives the full variable domain: SQTIHQWPATLVQPVGSPLSLECTVEGTSNPNLYWYRQAAGRGLQLLFYSVGIGQISSEVPQNLSASRPQDRQFILSSKKLLLSDSGFYLCAWSQTGTYGYTFGSGTRLTVV.

This chain connects TRBV10-3 to TRBJ1-6; D call uncertain. The V end was cut by 7 bases, the J end by 12 bases, with 16 bases between. Germline loops: CDR1 ENHRY, CDR2 SYGVKD. The CDR3 runs 13 residues. CDR3: CAIKAELDGPLHF. The DNA for the CDR3 is TGTGCCATCAAGGCGGAGTTAGACGGACCCCTCCACTTT.

DNA of the CDR3: TGTGCCAGCAGCAAAGCCGGGACAGGGAATGAAAAACTGTTTTTT. Its protein is CASSKAGTGNEKLFF. The chain uses TRBV7-9 and TRBJ1-4, with TRBD1 matching over 9 bases. Germline CDR1 SEHNR, CDR2 FQNEAQ (reference sequence). The CDR3 is made up of 15 amino acids. The V gene end was trimmed by 5 bases and the J gene end by 5 bases; junction bases not matched to a gene: 6.

The gene calls are TRBV6-6 and TRBJ1-1; D is unclear. V lost 3 bases and J lost 3, with 8 bases in between. CDR3 length: 13 residues. Germline CDR1 MNHNY, CDR2 SVGAGI (reference sequence). The CDR3 sequence is CASSYPTDTEAFF. CDR3 bases: TGTGCCAGCAGTTATCCCACTGACACTGAAGCTTTCTTT.

This rearrangement joins TRBV19 to TRBJ2-1, with 8 bases aligning to TRBD2. Per the germline V gene, CDR1 is LNHDA and CDR2 is SQIVND (reference sequence). The trim removed 5 bases at V and 3 bases at J, leaving 6 bases unmatched. The CDR3 consists of 15 residues. CDR3 residues: CASSPSTSGYNEQFF. The CDR3 bases are TGTGCCAGTAGTCCTAGTACTAGCGGCTACAATGAGCAGTTCTTC.

The chain combines TRBV28 with TRBJ2-7, with D unresolved. The CDR3 spans 12 residues. Germline V gene sequence: CDR1 MDHEN, CDR2 SYDVKM. Trimming cost V 3 bases and J 7 bases, with 10 bases left between them. CDR3 in amino acids: CASSLGPREQYF. The DNA of the CDR3 is TGTGCCAGCAGTTTGGGCCCAAGGGAGCAGTACTTC.

The genes are TRBV7-9 and TRBJ2-4, with TRBD1 matching 8 bases. The length of the CDR3 is 16 residues. J was trimmed by 2 bases and V by 5 bases; bases with no gene match: 8. Germline CDR1 is SEHNR and CDR2 is FQNEAQ (reference sequence). This CDR3 is CASSGWTGYSKNIQYF. Written as DNA, the CDR3 is TGTGCCAGCAGCGGGTGGACAGGGTATTCCAAAAACATTCAGTACTTC.

This chain uses TRBV15 with TRBJ2-5; tentatively, D is TRBD2 (6 bases). CDR1 LNHNV and CDR2 YYDKDF come from the germline V gene (reference sequence). The V and J ends lost 0 bases and 4 bases respectively, with 9 bases between them. The CDR3 spans 14 residues. The CDR3 sequence: CATSRDAGLETQYF. The CDR3 DNA sequence: TGTGCCACCAGCAGAGACGCGGGGCTAGAGACCCAGTACTTC. Full variable domain (rest looked up from reference TRBV15 and TRBJ2-5): DAMVIQNPRYQVTQFGKPVTLSCSQTLNHNVMYWYQQKSSQAPKLLFHYYDKDFNNEADTPDNFQSRRPNTSFCFLDIRSPGLGDTAMYLCATSRDAGLETQYFGPGTRLLVL.

The chain combines TRBV4-1 with TRBJ1-3; maybe TRBD1 (6 bases). There are 15 residues in the CDR3. V lost 2 bases to trimming and J lost 2 bases, with 10 bases between them. From germline, CDR1 is MGHRA and CDR2 YSYEKL. The CDR3 is CASSQTGLPGNTIYF. The CDR3 DNA reads as TGCGCCAGCAGCCAAACAGGGCTACCTGGAAACACCATATATTTT.

The chain combines TRBV27 with TRBJ1-1; 9 bases map to TRBD1. Per the germline V gene, CDR1 is MNHEY and CDR2 is SMNVEV (reference sequence). This CDR3 has 14 residues. The trim removed 6 bases at V and 4 bases at J, leaving 6 bases unmatched. The CDR3 coding sequence is TGTGCCAGCAGCCCCGACAGGGGGTTCACTGAAGCTTTCTTT. Translation gives CASSPDRGFTEAFF.

The rearrangement joins TRBV18 to TRBJ1-2; tentatively, D is TRBD1 (6 bases). CDR1 is KGHSH and CDR2 is LQKENI in the germline V gene. Trimming removed 8 bases from V and 8 bases from J, with 21 bases in between. The CDR3 has 14 amino acids. CDR3 DNA sequence: TGTGCCAGCACCAGGGGTAGGGGCACTAAGGGCTACACCTTC. Translated, it gives CASTRGRGTKGYTF.

The V and J genes are TRBV10-3 and TRBJ1-2, with a weak D call TRBD1 (5 bases). CDR1 and CDR2 (germline): ENHRY, SYGVKD. The CDR3 is 11 residues long. Trimming removed 2 bases at V and 8 bases at J, with 6 bases between. CDR3 residues: CAISERGGYTF. The DNA for the CDR3 is TGTGCCATCAGTGAGAGGGGAGGCTACACCTTC.

This clone was observed a single time. The chain combines TRBV4-2 with TRBJ2-1; 13 bases match TRBD2. Germline V gene sequence: CDR1 LGHNA, CDR2 YNFKEQ. The V and J ends lost 1 base and 4 bases, in that order; junction bases with no gene match: 7. The CDR3 is 18 residues long. In DNA, the CDR3 is TGTGCCAGCAGCCAAGCCGGGACTAGCGGGACCTTATACAATGAGCAGTTCTTC. Encoded protein: CASSQAGTSGTLYNEQFF.

CDR3 sequence (DNA): TGTGCCAGCAGCTTACGGGACACGGGCTCCTACGAGCAGTACTTC. It yields the protein CASSLRDTGSYEQYF. The rearrangement joins TRBV11-1 to TRBJ2-7; a weak D match, TRBD1 (6 bases). Trimming shortened V by 2 bases and J by 0 bases, and 11 bases separated the two germline ends. The CDR3 totals 15 residues. Germline CDR1 is SGHAT and CDR2 is FQDESV (reference sequence).